This paragraph covers one T cell receptor beta chain sequence. The antigen remains undetermined. The sample comes from a study of T cell responses to AZD1222 COVID-19 vaccine. Study conclusions and caveats: Repertoire sampling was restricted to post-peak T cell response timepoints. Recipients of AZD1222 seropositive at baseline numbered only five or six. Spike-specific TCRs gained breadth and depth after people received two AZD1222 doses. Donors were largely white British and mainly female; clonal diversity was possibly underestimated.

The V and J ends lost 7 bases and 7 bases respectively, with 19 bases between them. The CDR3 contains 14 residues. Germline CDR1 and CDR2: MNHEY and SVGAGI. The protocol was immunoSEQ multiplex PCR, while the TCRdb copy is restricted to in-frame clones and leaves out a portion. This table holds about 140,000 clones. The sample taken for sequencing was peripheral blood. This clonotype was obtained from an adult in good health. This chain connects TRBV6-5 to TRBJ1-2; D is perhaps TRBD1 (5 bases). The CDR3 bases are TGTGCCAGCAACCCCCGGGGGGTTTTGGCTGGCTACACCTTC. This translates into CASNPRGVLAGYTF.